This section outlines one T cell receptor beta chain sequence together with its context. Its antigen is unidentified. The germline V gene has CDR1 MDHEN and CDR2 SYDVKM. The V gene lost 3 bases and the J gene lost 4 bases, with 13 bases spanning the gap. This CDR3 region has 15 residues. The data belong to a study of blood T cells in healthy people across ages. Study-level findings and limits: One million T cells yielded diversity estimates that were considered underestimates.

Next came a second PCR, run for 7 to 11 cycles, which used a sample-barcoded 5' primer along with a J-beta primer mix. TCRdb re-called the 5' RACE reads through MiXCR, storing one row per CDR3 protein. The sample carries about 1.8 million distinct CDR3 sequences, 49% recorded once. This receptor was taken from a woman in her forties in good health. The gene calls are TRBV28 and TRBJ2-1, with a possible D match to TRBD2 (6 bases). The sample taken for sequencing was blood. The CDR3 nucleotides read TGTGCCAGCAGTTTCGGGGGAAGAACATACAATGAGCAGTTCTTC. It yields the protein CASSFGGRTYNEQFF.